Presented here are 15 T cell receptor beta chains from one specimen sequenced in a study of cytomegalovirus exposure and HLA in healthy donors. PCR amplification relied on 60 Vbeta primers (plus 13 Jbeta primers). Sequencing was performed with immunoSEQ multiplex PCR; in TCRdb, only in-frame clones are kept and a portion is missing. The sample consists of under 150,000 clones, roughly 80% of them appearing once. Sequenced sample: PBMCs. These receptors came from a girl aged 2-15 years in good health and CMV-seronegative.

The rearrangement uses TRBV5-5 and TRBJ2-3; D remains unclear. The CDR3 spans 15 residues. CDR1 SGHKS and CDR2 YYEKEE come from the germline V gene (reference sequence). Trimming took off 0 bases at V and 1 base at J, with 9 bases between the two ends. CDR3 residues: CASSLGVRGTDTQYF. The CDR3 DNA reads TGTGCCAGCAGCTTGGGGGTTCGGGGCACAGATACGCAGTATTTT.

This clone was counted a single time. The rearrangement uses TRBV27 and TRBJ1-5; TRBD2 is a possible D gene (5 bases). The DNA end is more similar to TRBJ2-3, so the J call may be wrong. CDR3 length: 13 amino acids. Germline V gene lookup returns CDR1 MNHEY and CDR2 SMNVEV (reference sequence). CDR3 in DNA: TGTGCCAGCAGCTTCGGACTTTATCAGCCCCAGTATTTT. Amino acids: CASSFGLYQPQYF.

V gene TRBV27 combines with J gene TRBJ1-2, with 8 bases lining up with TRBD1. The germline V gene has CDR1 MNHEY and CDR2 SMNVEV (reference sequence). The CDR3 covers 14 residues. V shed 3 bases, J shed 8 bases, and the junction held 8 bases outside the gene matches. In DNA form, the CDR3 reads TGTGCCAGCAGTTTTGACAGGGGTTGGCAAGGCTACACCTTC. Amino acid sequence: CASSFDRGWQGYTF.

The chain uses TRBV13 and TRBJ2-1; 10 nucleotides match TRBD2. V lost 0 bases and J lost 10; bases outside the gene matches: 9. Looked up from germline, CDR1 is PRHDT and CDR2 is FYEKMQ (reference sequence). This CDR3 spans 16 amino acids. This chain's CDR3 is CASSLGTSGEFYEQFF. DNA for the CDR3: TGTGCCAGCAGCTTAGGCACTAGCGGGGAGTTTTACGAGCAGTTCTTC.

The gene calls are TRBV7-2 and TRBJ1-4; 9 positions match TRBD1. V shed 3 bases, J shed 10 bases, and the junction held 9 bases outside the gene matches. In germline, CDR1 is SGHTA, CDR2 FQGNSA. The CDR3 runs to 15 residues. The CDR3 region is CASSLAGTGYGKLFF. For the CDR3, the DNA is TGTGCCAGCAGCTTGGCCGGGACAGGGTACGGAAAACTGTTTTTT.

J is TRBJ2-3 and V is TRBV2; 9 nucleotides line up with TRBD2. CDR3 size: 15 residues. CDR1 and CDR2 (germline): SNHLY, FYNNEI. Unmatched junction bases numbered 12, after V lost 6 bases and J lost 8 bases. CDR3 bases: TGTGCCAGCAGGTCTAGCGGGGTACTACGAAGTACGCAGTATTTT. Protein: CASRSSGVLRSTQYF.

In this sample, this clone turned up once. The rearrangement links TRBV28 to TRBJ2-7, with 10 bases lining up with TRBD2. The CDR3 has 16 amino acids. V lost 7 bases, J lost 2 bases, and 11 bases stayed unmatched. Germline assignment: CDR1 MDHEN and CDR2 SYDVKM. Here the CDR3 reads CASKASGSGVPYEQYF. Here the CDR3 DNA reads TGTGCCAGCAAGGCTAGCGGGAGCGGGGTTCCCTACGAGCAGTACTTC.

The CDR3 reads CASSLDPPGYGYTF. In DNA form, the CDR3 reads TGCGCCAGCAGTCTCGACCCTCCGGGCTATGGCTACACCTTC. V is TRBV4-1 and J is TRBJ1-2; no reliable D call. V was pared by 6 bases and J by 4 bases, with 15 bases between. The CDR3 contains 14 residues. The V gene's germline CDR1 is MGHRA and CDR2 YSYEKL.

There are a few counts of this clone. The chain uses TRBV12-5 and TRBJ1-1; unclear D gene. The CDR3 is 13 amino acids. In germline, CDR1 is LGHNT, CDR2 FRNRAP. Trimming pared 6 bases from V and 7 bases from J, leaving 15 bases between. The CDR3 loop reads CASGPSGIDEAFF. The CDR3 DNA follows: TGTGCTAGTGGCCCGAGCGGGATCGATGAAGCTTTCTTT.

The rearrangement uses TRBV5-1 and TRBJ2-1, with 13 bases fitting TRBD2. Germline V gene data show CDR1 as SGHRS and CDR2 as YFSETQ. V dropped 4 bases and J dropped 4; count of bases not matched to a gene: 17. This CDR3 is 20 amino acids long. The CDR3 loop is CASSPTPSGTSGTQYNEQFF. Written as DNA, the CDR3 is TGCGCCAGCAGCCCGACCCCCTCCGGGACTAGCGGGACTCAGTACAATGAGCAGTTCTTC.

The chain employs TRBV7-9 and TRBJ2-1; D unclear. CDR1 SEHNR and CDR2 FQNEAQ come from the germline V gene (reference sequence). V lost 5 bases and J lost 5, with 13 bases in between. CDR3 length: 14 amino acids. The CDR3 sequence is CASSPIRTNNEQFF. Here the CDR3 DNA reads TGTGCCAGCAGCCCAATCAGAACTAACAATGAGCAGTTCTTC. Full variable domain (missing parts from reference TRBV7-9 and TRBJ2-1): DTGVSQNPRHKITKRGQNVTFRCDPISEHNRLYWYRQTLGQGPEFLTYFQNEAQLEKSRLLSDRFSAERPKGSFSTLEIQRTEQGDSAMYLCASSPIRTNNEQFFGPGTRLTVL.

The chain employs TRBV5-6 and TRBJ1-1, with TRBD1 matching 8 bases. V lost 4 bases to trimming and J lost 4 bases; unmatched junction nucleotides: 3. Germline V gene lookup returns CDR1 SGHDT and CDR2 YYEEEE. The CDR3 is 13 residues long. The CDR3 region is CASSLTGGTEAFF. CDR3 nucleotides: TGTGCCAGCAGCCTTACAGGGGGCACTGAAGCTTTCTTT.

V usage is TRBV30 and J usage is TRBJ1-1, with D possibly matching TRBD1 (6 bases). CDR3 size: 13 residues. The V and J ends lost 2 bases and 2 bases respectively, with 9 bases between them. Germline V CDR1 and CDR2: GTSNPN, SVGIG (reference sequence). In nucleotides, the CDR3 is TGTGCCTGGAGTAGGGGGGGTAACACTGAAGCTTTCTTT. It encodes CAWSRGGNTEAFF. The variable domain in full, with the rest retrieved from reference TRBV30 and TRBJ1-1, is SQTIHQWPATLVQPVGSPLSLECTVEGTSNPNLYWYRQAAGRGLQLLFYSVGIGQISSEVPQNLSASRPQDRQFILSSKKLLLSDSGFYLCAWSRGGNTEAFFGQGTRLTVV.

This clone has just one count. This chain joins TRBV21-1 and TRBJ1-2; TRBD1, the table's D call, was not compared with the DNA. TRBV21-1 corresponds to a pseudogene. The CDR3 contains 15 residues. The CDR3 here is CASSKAHQGARGYTF. CDR3 in DNA: TGTGCCAGCAGCAAAGCGCATCAGGGGGCGCGTGGCTACACCTTC.

This chain uses TRBV10-3 with TRBJ1-6, with D possibly matching TRBD1 (5 bases). The CDR3 is 13 residues long. Trimming pared 4 bases from V and 11 bases from J, leaving 12 bases between. Germline V lookup: CDR1 ENHRY, CDR2 SYGVKD. The CDR3 DNA follows: TGTGCCATCAGTGCCGACAGTGAAACACCCCTCCACTTT. This sequence encodes CAISADSETPLHF.